This T cell receptor (beta chain) was retrieved from a study of cytomegalovirus exposure and HLA in healthy donors. Regarding this clone: Antigen unknown.

Broader study findings: Earlier results showed most TCR beta V segments being productive about 87% or about 30% of the time. It was likely that a cluster of highly shared sequence variants was a sequencing artifact. Presence/absence analyses assumed roughly uniform sequencing depth across donors, which may not hold.

PCR used 60 Vbeta primers and 13 Jbeta primers. The method was immunoSEQ multiplex PCR; TCRdb's version includes in-frame clones alone and lacks a portion of them. The sample holds 150,000 to 200,000 clones, roughly 74% seen once. Specimen: PBMCs. This TCR came from a woman aged 30 to 39 in good health and CMV-seropositive.

CDR3 nucleotides: TGTGCCAGCAGCCCCCTGGGACTAGCGGATGCAGAGCAGTACTTC. It translates to CASSPLGLADAEQYF. The rearrangement uses TRBV7-8 and TRBJ2-7, with TRBD2 matching 11 bases. This CDR3 has 15 residues. The V and J ends lost 5 bases and 7 bases, in that order; junction bases with no gene match: 10. Germline V gene data show CDR1 as SGHVS and CDR2 as FQNEAQ. Based on the CDR3 plus reference TRBV7-8 and TRBJ2-7, the full variable domain is GAGVSQSPRYKVAKRGQDVALRCDPISGHVSLFWYQQALGQGPEFLTYFQNEAQLDKSGLPSDRFFAERPEGSVSTLKIQRTQQEDSAVYLCASSPLGLADAEQYFGPGTRLTVT.